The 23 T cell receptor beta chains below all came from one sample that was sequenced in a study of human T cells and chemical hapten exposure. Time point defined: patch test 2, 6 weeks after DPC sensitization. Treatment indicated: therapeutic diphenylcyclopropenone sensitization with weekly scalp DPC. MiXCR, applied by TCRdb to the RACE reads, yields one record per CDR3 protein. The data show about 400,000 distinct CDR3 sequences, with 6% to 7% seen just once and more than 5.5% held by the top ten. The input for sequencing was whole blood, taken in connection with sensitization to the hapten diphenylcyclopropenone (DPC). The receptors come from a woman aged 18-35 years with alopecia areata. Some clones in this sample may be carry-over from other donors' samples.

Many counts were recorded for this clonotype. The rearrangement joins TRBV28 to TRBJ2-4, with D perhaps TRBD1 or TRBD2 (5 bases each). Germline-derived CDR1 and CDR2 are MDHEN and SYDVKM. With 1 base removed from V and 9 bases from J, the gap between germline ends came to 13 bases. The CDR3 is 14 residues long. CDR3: CASSLLREGSIQYF. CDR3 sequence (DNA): TGTGCCAGCAGTTTATTGAGAGAGGGGAGCATTCAGTACTTC.

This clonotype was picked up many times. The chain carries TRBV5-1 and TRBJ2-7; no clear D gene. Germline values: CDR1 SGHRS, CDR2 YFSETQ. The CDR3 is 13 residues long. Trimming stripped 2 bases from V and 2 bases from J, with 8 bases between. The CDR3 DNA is TGCGCCAGCAGCTTCGAGACTCCCTACGAGCAGTACTTC. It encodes CASSFETPYEQYF.

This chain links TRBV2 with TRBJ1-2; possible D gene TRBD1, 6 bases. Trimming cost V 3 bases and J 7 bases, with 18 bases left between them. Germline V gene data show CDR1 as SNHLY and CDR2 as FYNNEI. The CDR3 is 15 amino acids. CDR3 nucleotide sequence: TGTGCCAGCAGTGACGCCCCCGGTAGGGGGTCTGGCTACACCTTC. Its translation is CASSDAPGRGSGYTF. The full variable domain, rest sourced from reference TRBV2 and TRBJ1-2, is EPEVTQTPSHQVTQMGQEVILRCVPISNHLYFYWYRQILGQKVEFLVSFYNNEISEKSEIFDDQFSVERPDGSNFTLKIRSTKLEDSAMYFCASSDAPGRGSGYTFGSGTRLTVV.

Here the CDR3 reads CASSERTAEAFF. The CDR3 DNA reads as TGCGCCAGCAGTGAAAGGACAGCTGAAGCTTTCTTT. The V call is TRBV10-2, the J call TRBJ1-1; maybe TRBD1 (6 bases). CDR1 and CDR2 from the germline V gene are WSHSY and SAAADI. V gave up 3 bases and J gave up 6 bases, with 8 bases separating them. There are 12 residues in the CDR3.

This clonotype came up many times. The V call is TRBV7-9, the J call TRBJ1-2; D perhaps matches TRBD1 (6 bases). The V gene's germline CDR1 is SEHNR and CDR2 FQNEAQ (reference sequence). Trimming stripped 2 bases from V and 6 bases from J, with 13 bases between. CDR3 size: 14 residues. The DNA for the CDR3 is TGTGCCAGCAGCTTATTTCAGGGGCCGGATGGCTACACCTTC. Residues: CASSLFQGPDGYTF.

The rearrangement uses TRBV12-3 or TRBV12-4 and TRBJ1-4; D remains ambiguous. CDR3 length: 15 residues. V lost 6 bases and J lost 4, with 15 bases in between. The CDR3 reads CASRTDALVNEKLFF. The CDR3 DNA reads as TGTGCCAGCAGGACGGACGCCCTTGTTAATGAAAAACTGTTTTTT.

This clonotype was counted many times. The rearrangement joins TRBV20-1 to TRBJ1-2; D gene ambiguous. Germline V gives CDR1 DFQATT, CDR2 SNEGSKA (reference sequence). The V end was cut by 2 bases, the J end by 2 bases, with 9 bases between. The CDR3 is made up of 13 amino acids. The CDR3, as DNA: TGCAGTGCTAGACCGCTACAGAACTATGGCTACACCTTC. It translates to CSARPLQNYGYTF.

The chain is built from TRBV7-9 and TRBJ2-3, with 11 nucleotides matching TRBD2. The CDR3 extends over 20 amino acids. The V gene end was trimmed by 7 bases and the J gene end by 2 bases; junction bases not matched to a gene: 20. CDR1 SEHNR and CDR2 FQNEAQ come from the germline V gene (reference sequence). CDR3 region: CASTELGTSGDRRFTDTQYF. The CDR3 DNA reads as TGTGCCAGCACCGAGCTGGGGACTAGCGGCGATAGACGATTCACAGATACGCAGTATTTT. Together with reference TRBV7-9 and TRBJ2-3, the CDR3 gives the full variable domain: DTGVSQNPRHKITKRGQNVTFRCDPISEHNRLYWYRQTLGQGPEFLTYFQNEAQLEKSRLLSDRFSAERPKGSFSTLEIQRTEQGDSAMYLCASTELGTSGDRRFTDTQYFGPGTRLTVL.

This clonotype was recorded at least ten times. The CDR3 sequence: CASSLAGLSGEKLFF. The DNA of the CDR3 is TGTGCCAGCAGCTTAGCAGGGCTCTCCGGTGAAAAACTGTTTTTT. This chain links TRBV7-2 with TRBJ1-4; D call uncertain. CDR1 is SGHTA and CDR2 is FQGNSA in the germline V gene. This CDR3 has 15 amino acids. The germline V and J ends were trimmed by 0 bases and 7 bases, with 12 bases remaining between them.

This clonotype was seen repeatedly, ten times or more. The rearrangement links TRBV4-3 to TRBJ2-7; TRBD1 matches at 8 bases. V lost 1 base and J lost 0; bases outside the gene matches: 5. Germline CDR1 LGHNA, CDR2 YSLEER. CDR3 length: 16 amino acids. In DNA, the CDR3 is TGCGCCAGCAGCCAAGCGGACAGGGATAGCTCCTACGAGCAGTACTTC. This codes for CASSQADRDSSYEQYF.

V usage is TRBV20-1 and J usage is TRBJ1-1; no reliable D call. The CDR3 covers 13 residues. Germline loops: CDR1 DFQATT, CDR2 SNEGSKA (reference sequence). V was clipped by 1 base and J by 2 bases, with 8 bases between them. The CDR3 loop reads CSARAQSNTEAFF. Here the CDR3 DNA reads TGCAGTGCTAGAGCACAGAGTAACACTGAAGCTTTCTTT.

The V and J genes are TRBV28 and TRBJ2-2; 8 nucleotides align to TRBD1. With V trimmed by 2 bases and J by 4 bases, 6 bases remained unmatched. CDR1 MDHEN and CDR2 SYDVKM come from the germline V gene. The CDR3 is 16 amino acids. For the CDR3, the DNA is TGTGCCAGCAGTTTACTGGGACAGGACGTCACCGGGGAGCTGTTTTTT. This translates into CASSLLGQDVTGELFF.

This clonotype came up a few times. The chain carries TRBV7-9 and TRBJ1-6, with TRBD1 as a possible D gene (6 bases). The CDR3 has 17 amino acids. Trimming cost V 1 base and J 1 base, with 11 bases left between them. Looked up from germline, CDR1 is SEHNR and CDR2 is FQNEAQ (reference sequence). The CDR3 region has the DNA TGTGCCAGCAGCTTAGACCCGACAGGTTCCTATAATTCACCCCTCCACTTT. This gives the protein CASSLDPTGSYNSPLHF.

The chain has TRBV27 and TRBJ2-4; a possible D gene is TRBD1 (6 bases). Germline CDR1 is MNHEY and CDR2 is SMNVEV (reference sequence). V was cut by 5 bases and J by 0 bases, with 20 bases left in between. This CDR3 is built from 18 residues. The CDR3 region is CASSRNRDTRLAKNIQYF. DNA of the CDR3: TGTGCCAGCAGTAGAAACCGGGACACAAGATTAGCCAAAAACATTCAGTACTTC.

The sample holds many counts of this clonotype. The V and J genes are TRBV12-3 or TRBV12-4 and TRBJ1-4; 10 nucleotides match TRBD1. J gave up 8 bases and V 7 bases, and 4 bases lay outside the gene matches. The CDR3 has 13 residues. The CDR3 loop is CASMGTGEEKLFF. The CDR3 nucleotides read TGTGCCAGCATGGGGACAGGGGAAGAAAAACTGTTTTTT.

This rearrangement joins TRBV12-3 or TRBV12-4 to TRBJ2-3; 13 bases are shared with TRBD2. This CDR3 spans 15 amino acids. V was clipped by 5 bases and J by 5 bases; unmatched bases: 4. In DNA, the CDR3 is TGTGCCAGCAGTGGGACTAGCGGGGAGCAAGATACGCAGTATTTT. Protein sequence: CASSGTSGEQDTQYF.

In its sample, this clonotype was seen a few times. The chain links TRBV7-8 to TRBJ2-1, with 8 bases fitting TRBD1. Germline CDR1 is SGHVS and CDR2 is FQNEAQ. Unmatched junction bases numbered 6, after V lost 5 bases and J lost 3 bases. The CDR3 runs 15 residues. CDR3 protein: CASSPQGAIYNEQFF. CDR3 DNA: TGTGCCAGCAGCCCCCAGGGGGCTATCTACAATGAGCAGTTCTTC.

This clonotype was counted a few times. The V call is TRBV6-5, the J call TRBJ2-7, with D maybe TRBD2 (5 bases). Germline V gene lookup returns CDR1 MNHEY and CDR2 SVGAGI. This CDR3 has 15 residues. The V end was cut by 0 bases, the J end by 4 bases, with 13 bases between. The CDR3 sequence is CASSYSRHGGYEQYF. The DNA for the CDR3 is TGTGCCAGCAGTTACTCGAGACACGGAGGTTACGAGCAGTACTTC.

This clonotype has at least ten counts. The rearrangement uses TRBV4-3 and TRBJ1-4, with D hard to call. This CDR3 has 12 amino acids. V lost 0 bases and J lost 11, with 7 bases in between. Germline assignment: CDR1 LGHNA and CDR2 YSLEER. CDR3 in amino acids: CASSQDPQKLFF. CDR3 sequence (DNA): TGCGCCAGCAGCCAAGATCCTCAGAAACTGTTTTTT.

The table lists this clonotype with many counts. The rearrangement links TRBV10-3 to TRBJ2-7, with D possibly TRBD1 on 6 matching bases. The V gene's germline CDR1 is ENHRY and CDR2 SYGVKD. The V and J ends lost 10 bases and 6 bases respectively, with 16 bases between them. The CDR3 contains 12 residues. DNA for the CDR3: TGTGCCACGACAGGTGACTTCGGCGAGCAGTACTTC. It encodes CATTGDFGEQYF.

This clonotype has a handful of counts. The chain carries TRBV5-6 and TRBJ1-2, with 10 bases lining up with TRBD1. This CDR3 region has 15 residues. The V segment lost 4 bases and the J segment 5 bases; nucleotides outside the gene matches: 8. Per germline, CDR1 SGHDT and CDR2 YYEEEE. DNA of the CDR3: TGTGCCAGCAGCCGTCCGGGACAGGGGATGTATGGCTACACCTTC. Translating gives CASSRPGQGMYGYTF.

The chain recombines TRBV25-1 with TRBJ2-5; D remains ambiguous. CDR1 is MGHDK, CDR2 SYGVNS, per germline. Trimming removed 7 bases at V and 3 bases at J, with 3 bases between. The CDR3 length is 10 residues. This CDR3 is CASKEETQYF. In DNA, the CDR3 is TGTGCCAGCAAAGAAGAGACCCAGTACTTC.

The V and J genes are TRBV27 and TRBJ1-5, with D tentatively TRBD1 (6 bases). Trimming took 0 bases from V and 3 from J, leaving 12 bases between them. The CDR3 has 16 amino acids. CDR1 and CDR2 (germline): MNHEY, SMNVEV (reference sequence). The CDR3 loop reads CASSLSVGAVNQPQHF. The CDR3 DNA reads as TGTGCCAGCAGTTTATCTGTGGGGGCAGTCAATCAGCCCCAGCATTTT.